Below, 18 T cell receptor beta chains from the same sample are listed, as sequenced in a study of shared clonotypes between healthy human individuals. The data were produced by immunoSEQ multiplex PCR, yet TCRdb's version contains in-frame clones alone and is incomplete. Here the sample spans over a million clones, 78% being singletons. Input material: memory CD4+ T cells from PBMCs. The subset here: CD45RA-negative fraction. Source of these receptors: a man younger than 35 in good health. Some clones in this sample may be carry-over from other donors' samples.

The chain combines TRBV7-3 with TRBJ2-1; 8 nucleotides align to TRBD2. The CDR3 loop spans 16 amino acids. Losses at the gene ends were 3 bases for V and 9 bases for J; bases not matched to a gene: 13. Germline V gene sequence: CDR1 SGHTA, CDR2 FQGTGA. The CDR3 is CASSLGTATSGREQFF. DNA for the CDR3: TGTGCCAGCAGCTTGGGGACCGCCACTAGCGGCCGTGAGCAGTTCTTC.

The rearrangement joins TRBV11-2 to TRBJ2-7; TRBD1 is a possible D gene (5 bases). This CDR3 is 13 amino acids long. Trimming left V 4 bases short and J 6 bases short, with 13 bases between. The germline CDR1 and CDR2 sequences are SGHAT and FQNNGV. DNA of the CDR3: TGTGCCAGCAGCTCAGGGCCCTGGAGCGAGCAGTACTTC. It translates to CASSSGPWSEQYF.

The chain recombines TRBV6-1 with TRBJ1-1, with 8 bases that match TRBD1. The CDR3 runs 12 residues. V lost 6 bases to trimming and J lost 5 bases; unmatched junction nucleotides: 2. Germline V gene data show CDR1 as MNHNS and CDR2 as SASEGT. CDR3 bases: TGTGCCAGCAGAGACAGGGGTACTGAAGCTTTCTTT. Protein: CASRDRGTEAFF.

V is TRBV28 and J is TRBJ1-4, with 7 positions matching TRBD1. Germline V gene data show CDR1 as MDHEN and CDR2 as SYDVKM. V trimming: 4 bases; J trimming: 8 bases; junction bases outside the gene matches: 10. This CDR3 region has 15 residues. In DNA form, the CDR3 reads TGTGCCAGCAGTTCCCCACAGGGGATCGGGGAAAAACTGTTTTTT. Protein product: CASSSPQGIGEKLFF.

This chain connects TRBV9 to TRBJ2-2, with TRBD1 matching 7 bases. Trimming cost V 5 bases and J 5 bases; bases outside gene matches: 18. Per the germline V gene, CDR1 is SGDLS and CDR2 is YYNGEE. This CDR3 is 18 amino acids long. The CDR3 sequence is CASSFMPLLGGRTGELFF. CDR3 bases: TGTGCCAGCAGTTTCATGCCGTTATTAGGGGGCCGTACCGGGGAGCTGTTTTTT.

This clone appeared a single time. This rearrangement joins TRBV4-2 to TRBJ2-5, with D perhaps being TRBD1 or TRBD2 (6 bases each). Gene TRBJ2-7 matches the end of the DNA better, so the J call may be wrong. The CDR3 sequence is 16 residues long. Germline V gives CDR1 LGHNA, CDR2 YNFKEQ. For the CDR3, the DNA is TGTGCCAGCAGCCAAGGGGAGGAGGGGGGAGTCTACGAGCAGTACTTC. Protein sequence: CASSQGEEGGVYEQYF.

There are many counts of this clone. The V and J genes are TRBV6-1 and TRBJ2-3; D gene unclear. Trimming cost V 1 base and J 5 bases, with 4 bases left between them. This CDR3 region has 12 residues. The germline V gene encodes CDR1 MNHNS and CDR2 SASEGT. The CDR3 bases are TGTGCCAGCAGTGAAGAGATAGATACGCAGTATTTT. It is translated as CASSEEIDTQYF.

This chain links TRBV7-6 with TRBJ2-6, with 8 bases aligning to TRBD1. The CDR3 has 17 amino acids. The V gene end was trimmed by 4 bases and the J gene end by 2 bases; junction bases not matched to a gene: 7. From germline, CDR1 is SGHVS and CDR2 FNYEAQ. The CDR3 nucleotides are TGTGCCAGCAGCTCCAGGGACAGGCTCACTGGGGCCAACGTCCTGACTTTC. Amino acid sequence: CASSSRDRLTGANVLTF.

This clone was counted many times. The rearrangement uses TRBV27 and TRBJ2-7; tentative D call: TRBD2 (7 bases). The CDR3 extends over 17 amino acids. V lost 6 bases and J 4 bases, leaving 25 bases between the germline ends. Germline V gives CDR1 MNHEY, CDR2 SMNVEV (reference sequence). CDR3 DNA: TGTGCCAGCAGGAAACACCGCCGACAGGAGGGGGGGTACGAGCAGTACTTC. Translated: CASRKHRRQEGGYEQYF.

The chain employs TRBV18 and TRBJ1-1, with TRBD1 matching over 7 bases. The CDR3 consists of 13 residues. Germline trimming cut 6 bases from V and 4 bases from J; bases unmatched to any gene: 5. CDR1 KGHSH and CDR2 LQKENI come from the germline V gene. The CDR3: CASSFSGGTEAFF. CDR3 nucleotides: TGTGCCAGCTCGTTTTCAGGGGGCACTGAAGCTTTCTTT.

The chain combines TRBV6-1 with TRBJ2-7; no clear D gene. Germline values: CDR1 MNHNS, CDR2 SASEGT. V was trimmed by 7 bases and J by 3 bases, leaving 10 bases between them. The CDR3 loop spans 12 amino acids. CDR3 sequence (DNA): TGTGCCAGCAACGACGACATCTACGAGCAGTACTTC. Protein product: CASNDDIYEQYF.

J is TRBJ2-3 and V is TRBV5-1; 12 nucleotides line up with TRBD2. Trimming removed 2 bases from V and 5 bases from J; junction bases left unmatched: 6. In germline, CDR1 is SGHRS, CDR2 YFSETQ. The CDR3 covers 16 residues. The CDR3 DNA is TGCGCCAGCAGCTTCCCGACTAGCGGGAGTGTAGATACGCAGTATTTT. It yields the protein CASSFPTSGSVDTQYF.

This clone appeared a few times. The gene calls are TRBV29-1 and TRBJ2-2; 7 positions match TRBD1. The CDR3 is made up of 13 amino acids. The germline V gene has CDR1 SQVTM and CDR2 ANQGSEA. J was trimmed by 4 bases and V by 5 bases; bases with no gene match: 4. CDR3 DNA: TGCAGCGTTAACAGGGGCGGCACCGGGGAGCTGTTTTTT. The encoded protein is CSVNRGGTGELFF.

This chain links TRBV7-9 with TRBJ2-4; tentative D call: TRBD1 (6 bases). The CDR3 covers 18 residues. Germline V lookup: CDR1 SEHNR, CDR2 FQNEAQ (reference sequence). Trimming took 5 bases from V and 2 from J, leaving 22 bases between them. The CDR3 DNA sequence: TGTGCCAGCAGCCTTACCGGACAGTTATTGACTTCCAAAAACATTCAGTACTTC. Protein sequence: CASSLTGQLLTSKNIQYF.

V usage is TRBV7-3 and J usage is TRBJ2-2; the D gene is possibly TRBD2 (5 bases). CDR1 is SGHTA, CDR2 FQGTGA, per germline. CDR3 length: 16 residues. V lost 5 bases, J lost 2 bases, and 15 bases lay in between. CDR3 nucleotides: TGTGCCAGCAGCCCAGGACTCCTCGGAAACACCGGGGAGCTGTTTTTT. Its protein is CASSPGLLGNTGELFF.

V usage is TRBV19 and J usage is TRBJ2-7; 12 nucleotides align to TRBD2. V shed 6 bases, J shed 1 base, and the junction held 7 bases outside the gene matches. Germline loops: CDR1 LNHDA, CDR2 SQIVND (reference sequence). The CDR3 sequence is 16 residues long. The CDR3 reads CASRKTSGGSSYEQYF. CDR3 DNA: TGTGCCAGTAGAAAGACTAGCGGGGGTTCATCCTACGAGCAGTACTTC.

The chain employs TRBV28 and TRBJ2-3, with D perhaps matching TRBD2 (7 bases). This CDR3 region has 14 residues. Trimming took off 2 bases at V and 2 bases at J, with 8 bases between the two ends. Germline values: CDR1 MDHEN, CDR2 SYDVKM. CDR3 loop: CASSLAGATDTQYF. In nucleotides, the CDR3 is TGTGCCAGCAGTTTAGCGGGGGCCACAGATACGCAGTATTTT.

The V gene is TRBV11-2, the J gene TRBJ1-3, with D perhaps matching TRBD1 (6 bases). This CDR3 is built from 20 residues. V was shortened by 0 bases and J by 0 bases, with 21 bases between the two germline ends. Germline loops: CDR1 SGHAT, CDR2 FQNNGV. The CDR3: CASSLDMQGTYSFSGNTIYF. The CDR3 nucleotides read TGTGCCAGCAGCTTAGATATGCAGGGGACATACTCGTTCTCTGGAAACACCATATATTTT.